The source of this TCR beta chain is a study of CD8 T cells in Susac syndrome. At the level of the study: Blood was drawn from patients with Susac syndrome. At that point, they were therapy-naive, on corticosteroids, or on intravenous immunoglobulin alone.

There are 13 residues in the CDR3. In germline, CDR1 is LGHNA, CDR2 YSLEER. V was clipped by 4 bases and J by 1 base, with 8 bases between them. Random-hexamer reverse transcription was applied to roughly 0.45 to 1 ug RNA. The authors amplified TCR beta CDR3 across 54 Vbeta and 13 Jbeta using immunoSEQ multiplex PCR. From the immunoSEQ multiplex PCR reads, TCRdb called clonotypes with MiXCR, one entry per CDR3 protein. The sample includes 56,000 or so distinct CDR3 sequences, 95% of them seen just once. The diagnostic criteria for definite or probable disease, as recently defined, were met by the patients with Susac syndrome.

Material: CD8+ T cells from PBMCs. The TCR sequence derives from a human donor with Susac syndrome. The chain carries TRBV4-3 and TRBJ2-7, with D unclear. CDR3 DNA sequence: TGCGCCAGCAGCCTCTCGTTTTCCTACGAGCAGTACTTC. Protein sequence: CASSLSFSYEQYF.